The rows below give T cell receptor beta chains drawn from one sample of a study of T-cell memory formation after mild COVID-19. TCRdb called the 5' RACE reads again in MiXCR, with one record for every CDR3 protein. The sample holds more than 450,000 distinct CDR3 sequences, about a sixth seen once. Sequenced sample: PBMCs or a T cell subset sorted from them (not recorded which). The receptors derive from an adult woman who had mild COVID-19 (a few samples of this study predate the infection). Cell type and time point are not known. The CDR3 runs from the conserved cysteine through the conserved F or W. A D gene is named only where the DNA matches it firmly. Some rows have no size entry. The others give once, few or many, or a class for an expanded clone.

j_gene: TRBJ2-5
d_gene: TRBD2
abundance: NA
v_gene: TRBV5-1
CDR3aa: CASSLGTSGSQETQYF
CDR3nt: TGCGCCAGCAGCTTAGGGACTAGCGGGTCTCAAGAGACCCAGTACTTC

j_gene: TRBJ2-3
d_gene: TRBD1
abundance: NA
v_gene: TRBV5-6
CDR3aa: CASSLITPGQGATQYF
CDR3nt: TGTGCCAGCAGCTTGATAACCCCGGGACAGGGGGCCACGCAGTATTTT

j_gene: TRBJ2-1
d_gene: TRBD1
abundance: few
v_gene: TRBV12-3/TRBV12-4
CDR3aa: CASSSRQGSTLEQFF
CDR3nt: TGTGCCAGCAGTTCGAGACAGGGGAGCACTTTGGAGCAGTTCTTC

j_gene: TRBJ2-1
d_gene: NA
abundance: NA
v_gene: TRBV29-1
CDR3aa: CSVELVRSSSYNEQFF
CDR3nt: TGCAGCGTTGAACTTGTGCGGTCGAGCTCCTACAATGAGCAGTTCTTC

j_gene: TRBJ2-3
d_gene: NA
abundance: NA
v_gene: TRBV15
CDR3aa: CAPGDTQYF
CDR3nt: TGTGCCCCGGGAGATACGCAGTATTTT

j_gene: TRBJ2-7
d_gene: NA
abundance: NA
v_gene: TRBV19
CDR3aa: CASSTGQNYEQYF
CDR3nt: TGTGCCAGTAGTACGGGACAAAACTACGAGCAGTACTTC

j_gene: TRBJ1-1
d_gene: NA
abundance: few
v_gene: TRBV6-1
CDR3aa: CASSGHIRRGYAEAFF
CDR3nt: TGTGCCAGCAGTGGGCACATCCGACGGGGATACGCTGAAGCTTTCTTT

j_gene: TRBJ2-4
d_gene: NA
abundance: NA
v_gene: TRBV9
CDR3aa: CASSVAGGEGNVKAKNIQYF
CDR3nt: TGTGCCAGCAGCGTAGCCGGGGGCGAAGGGAACGTCAAAGCCAAAAACATTCAGTACTTC

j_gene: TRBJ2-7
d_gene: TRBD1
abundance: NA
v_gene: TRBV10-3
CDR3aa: CATGDREGGYEQYF
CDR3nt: TGTGCCACTGGGGACAGGGAAGGAGGCTACGAGCAGTACTTC

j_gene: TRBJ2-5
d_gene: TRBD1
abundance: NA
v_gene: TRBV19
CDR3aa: CASRGGNETQYF
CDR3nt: TGTGCCAGTAGAGGGGGCAACGAGACCCAGTACTTC

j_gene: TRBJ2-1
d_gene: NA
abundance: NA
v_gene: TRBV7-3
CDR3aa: CASSLRSTGSSYNEQFF
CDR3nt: TGTGCCAGCAGCTTAAGATCGACCGGGAGCTCCTACAATGAGCAGTTCTTC

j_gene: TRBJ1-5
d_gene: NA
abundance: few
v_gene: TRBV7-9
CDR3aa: CASSAPDTGGNQPQHF
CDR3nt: TGTGCCAGCAGCGCCCCGGACACGGGAGGAAATCAGCCCCAGCATTTT

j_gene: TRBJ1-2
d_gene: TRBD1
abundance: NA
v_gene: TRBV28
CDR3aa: CASSSTGFHGYTF
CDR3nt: TGTGCCAGCAGTTCGACAGGGTTTCATGGCTACACCTTC

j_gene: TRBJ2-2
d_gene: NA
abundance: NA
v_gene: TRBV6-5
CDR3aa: CASTPPVENTGELFF
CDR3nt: TGTGCCAGCACACCTCCTGTGGAGAACACCGGGGAGCTGTTTTTT

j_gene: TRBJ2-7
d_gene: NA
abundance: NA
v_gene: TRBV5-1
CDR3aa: CASSQRQAHNYEQYF
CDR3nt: TGCGCCAGCAGCCAGCGACAGGCCCACAACTACGAGCAGTACTTC

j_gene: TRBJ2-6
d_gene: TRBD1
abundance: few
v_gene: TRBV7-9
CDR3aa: CASSGQGAIGANVLTF
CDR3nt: TGTGCCAGCAGCGGACAGGGGGCGATCGGGGCCAACGTCCTGACTTTC

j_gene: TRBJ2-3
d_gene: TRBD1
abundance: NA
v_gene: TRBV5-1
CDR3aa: CASSLEAGGQYF
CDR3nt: TGCGCCAGCAGCTTGGAGGCAGGGGGGCAGTATTTT

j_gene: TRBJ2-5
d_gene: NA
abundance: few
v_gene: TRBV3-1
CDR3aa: CASRMELYQETQYF
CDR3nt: TGTGCCAGCAGAATGGAGTTGTACCAAGAGACCCAGTACTTC

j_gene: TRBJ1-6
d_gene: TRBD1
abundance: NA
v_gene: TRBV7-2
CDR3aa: CASSSRQGRSPLHF
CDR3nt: TGTGCCAGCAGCTCGCGACAGGGCAGGTCACCCCTCCACTTT